This TCR beta chain was captured in a study of STAT5B mutations in CD4+ large granular lymphocyte leukemia. Points from the study as a whole: No patients shared main leukemic clonotypes, though less than 30% appeared at low frequency elsewhere. 8/27 top patient clones versus 2/35 control clones were TRBV06-family. Patient CD4-sorted repertoires stayed more clonal than healthy ones after leukemic-clone removal.

Authors' analysis steps: A productive frequency of 2.59 x 10-5 was the lowest detectable. Method: immunoSEQ multiplex PCR; TCRdb's copy keeps in-frame clones and lacks some. V, J and clone size were drawn from that table, and D and trimming were deduced from the DNA. The table has 30,000 or so clones, 85% to 90% seen once. Concerning this clone: Its antigen is unidentified.

The CDR3 contains 14 residues. CDR1 is LNHNV and CDR2 is YYDKDF in the germline V gene (reference sequence). V shed 0 bases and J 7 bases; nucleotides not matched to a gene: 1. The sequence was collected from a human donor in good health. The specimen sequenced was CD4+ T cells from blood buffy coats. The V and J genes are TRBV15 and TRBJ1-4, with TRBD1 matching over 8 bases. This chain's CDR3 is CATSRDRGLEKLFF. In DNA form, the CDR3 reads TGTGCCACCAGCAGAGACAGGGGGCTTGAAAAACTGTTTTTT.